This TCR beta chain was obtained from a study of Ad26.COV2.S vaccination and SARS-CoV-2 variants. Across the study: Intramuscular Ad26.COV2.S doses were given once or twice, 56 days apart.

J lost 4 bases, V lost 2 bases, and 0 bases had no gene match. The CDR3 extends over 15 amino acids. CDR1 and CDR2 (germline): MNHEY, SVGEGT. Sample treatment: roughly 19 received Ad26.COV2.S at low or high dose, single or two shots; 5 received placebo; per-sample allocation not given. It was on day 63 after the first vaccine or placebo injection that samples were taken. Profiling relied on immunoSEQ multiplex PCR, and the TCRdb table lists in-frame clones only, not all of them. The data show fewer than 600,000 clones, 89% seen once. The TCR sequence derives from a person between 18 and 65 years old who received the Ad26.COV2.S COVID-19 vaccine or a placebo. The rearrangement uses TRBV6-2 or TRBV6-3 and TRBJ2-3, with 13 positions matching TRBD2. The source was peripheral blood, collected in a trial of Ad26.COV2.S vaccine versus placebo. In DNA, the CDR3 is TGTGCCAGCAGTTACACTAGCGGGGGGGCAGATACGCAGTATTTT. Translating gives CASSYTSGGADTQYF.